The T cell receptor (beta chain) under discussion was sequenced for a study of blood T cell repertoires in COVID-19. In the study overall: Both acute and convalescent COVID-19 samples were obtained from the United States, Italy and Spain. PBMCs, B-cell-depleted T cells, or T cells were the source of the cDNA or gDNA that made up the material.

This CDR3 comprises 15 residues. Trimming stripped 6 bases from V and 5 bases from J, with 19 bases between. Germline assignment: CDR1 MGHRA and CDR2 YSYEKL. In its sample, this clone was seen a few times. Per the authors' pipeline: Estimated nucleated cell counts came from reference gene primer amplification. Measured with immunoSEQ multiplex PCR; TCRdb has only the in-frame clones, and not every one. V, J and clone size are those of that table, while D and trimming were read from the DNA. The data show about 72,000 clones, approximately 87% seen once. The J gene is TRBJ1-1, the V gene TRBV4-1, with a possible D match to TRBD1 (5 bases). What was sequenced was peripheral blood. The source is a woman aged 80 or over with acute or convalescent COVID-19. The CDR3 here is CASRRPDTALTEAFF. The CDR3 nucleotides are TGCGCCAGCAGGAGGCCGGACACAGCCCTAACTGAAGCTTTCTTT.